The clone carrying this T cell receptor (beta chain) was detected once. The antigen is undetermined. This sample stems from a study of vaccination effects on CD4 cells after COVID-19. Assay: immunoSEQ multiplex PCR; the TCRdb copy retains only in-frame clones and omits some. Of approximately 83,000 clones in the sample, around 77% are singletons; the top ten hold approximately 1%. Study-wide results and caveats: Only a single clone (1 of 255 vaccine-induced clones in healthy vaccinees) cross-reacted with common cold coronaviruses.

Peptide-pool stimulation followed by sequencing identified expanded antigen-specific CD4+ clonotypes in the ViraFEST assay. After more than 9 days in culture, the CD4+ T cells were isolated. All study participants received two doses of BNT162b2 or mRNA-1273 vaccine. IL-2 at around 9.8 IU/ml and peptides at about 9.2 ug/ml were added to cultured PBMC, around 2 million per well. CDR1 MDHEN and CDR2 SYDVKM come from the germline V gene. V lost 2 bases to trimming and J lost 5 bases; unmatched junction nucleotides: 7. The CDR3 length is 15 residues. The rearrangement uses TRBV28 and TRBJ2-3, with 7 bases identical to TRBD2. Sequencing was performed on CD4+ T cells from PBMCs cultured with HCoV-OC43 spike peptides, taken after COVID-19 vaccination. Subset defined: HCoV-OC43 spike overlapping peptide pool stimulation. The TCR sequence derives from a human donor who received a COVID-19 vaccine. The CDR3: CASSLMGLWLDTQYF. The CDR3 nucleotides are TGTGCCAGCAGTTTAATGGGACTATGGCTAGATACGCAGTATTTT.